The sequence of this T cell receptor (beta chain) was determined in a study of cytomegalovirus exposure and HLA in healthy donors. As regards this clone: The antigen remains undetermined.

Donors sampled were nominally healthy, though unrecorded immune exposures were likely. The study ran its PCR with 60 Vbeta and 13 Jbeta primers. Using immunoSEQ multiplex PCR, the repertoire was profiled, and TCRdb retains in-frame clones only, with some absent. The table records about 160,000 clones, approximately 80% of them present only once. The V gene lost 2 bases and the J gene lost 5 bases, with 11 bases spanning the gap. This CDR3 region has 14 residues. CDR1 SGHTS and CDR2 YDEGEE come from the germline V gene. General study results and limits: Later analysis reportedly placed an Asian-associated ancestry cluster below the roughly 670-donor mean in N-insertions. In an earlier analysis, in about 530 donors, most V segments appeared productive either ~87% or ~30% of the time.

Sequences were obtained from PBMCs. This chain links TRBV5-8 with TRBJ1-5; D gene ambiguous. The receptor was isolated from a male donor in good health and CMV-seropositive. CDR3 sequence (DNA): TGTGCCAGCAGCTTCCGCGGCAGCCATCAGCCCCAGCATTTT. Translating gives CASSFRGSHQPQHF.